A selection of T cell receptor beta chains follows, all from one sample in a study of tumor and adjacent non-tumor tissue in lung cancer. TCRdb called the multiplex PCR reads again in MiXCR, with one record for every CDR3 protein. The data show 70,000 to 95,000 distinct CDR3 sequences, approximately 82% seen once. Sequences were obtained from distant non-tumor lung tissue. The receptors originated from a man between 65 and 80 years old with non-small cell lung cancer. Each CDR3 is given with its conserved first and last residue. D genes are given only for firm matches. The size of a clone is reported for some rows only, either as once, few or many, or as a class for expanded clones.

abundance	d_gene	v_gene	j_gene	CDR3nt	CDR3aa
-	TRBD2	TRBV4-3	TRBJ2-1	TGTGCCAGCAGCCACAGACTAGCATATTACAATGAGCAGTTCTTC	CASSHRLAYYNEQFF
-	TRBD1	TRBV5-5	TRBJ1-1	TGTGCCAGCAGCAGGACAGGCCTAAACACTGAAGCTTTCTTT	CASSRTGLNTEAFF
-	TRBD2	TRBV4-1	TRBJ2-1	TGCGCCAGCAGCCTGAAACAACCCAGCGGGGGTTCTATTAACAATGAGCAGTTCTTC	CASSLKQPSGGSINNEQFF
-	-	TRBV5-4	TRBJ1-1	-	CANSTTGVALGNTEALF
-	TRBD1	TRBV5-4	TRBJ1-2	TGTGCATGTAGCGGAGAAAACAGGGGTGAAGGCTACACCTTC	CACSGENRGEGYTF
few	TRBD1	TRBV28	TRBJ1-2	TGTGCCAGCATCATTACAGGGGGCGTGGGGGGCTACACCTTC	CASIITGGVGGYTF
once	TRBD1	TRBV12-3/TRBV12-4	TRBJ1-2	TGTGCCAGCAGGGCCGGGACAGACAAGTATGACTACACCTTC	CASRAGTDKYDYTF
-	TRBD1	TRBV11-2	TRBJ2-7	TGTGCCAGCAGCCCCGGGACAGGGTCCTATTACGAGCAGTACTTC	CASSPGTGSYYEQYF
few	TRBD2	TRBV4-1	TRBJ2-7	TGCGCCAGCTGCCGGACACTAGCGGGAGGGGGGGACGAGCAGTATTTC	CASCRTLAGGGDEQYF
-	-	TRBV29-1	TRBJ1-2	TGCAGCGTTGAACTGTACGTTCAGGGTCATACTAACTATGGCTACACCTTC	CSVELYVQGHTNYGYTF
-	TRBD2	TRBV20-1	TRBJ2-1	TGCAGTGCTAGATATCCACAACGACTAGCGGGGCTTCCCAATGAGCAGTTCTTC	CSARYPQRLAGLPNEQFF
many	-	TRBV5-4	TRBJ2-2	TGTGCCAGCAGCCCGAACACCGGGGAGCTGTTTTTT	CASSPNTGELFF
-	-	TRBV28	TRBJ2-3	TGTGTCAGCAGTTTCCCCCCGCTAGCAGATACGCTGTATTTT	CVSSFPPLADTLYF
-	-	TRBV6-2/TRBV6-3	TRBJ1-1	TGTGCCAGCAGTTTCGCAATAGCCGTGAACACTGAAGCTTTCTTT	CASSFAIAVNTEAFF
-	TRBD2	TRBV12-3/TRBV12-4	TRBJ2-3	TGTGCCAGCAGCATAGGACTAGCGGCCTACACAGAAACGCAGTATTTT	CASSIGLAAYTETQYF
-	-	TRBV6-2/TRBV6-3	TRBJ1-1	TGTACAAGCCGACATTTTGTGGGACAAAGAAGAGAAGCTTTCTTT	CTSRHFVGQRREAFF
few	TRBD1	TRBV20-1	TRBJ1-5	TGCAGTGCCATCGACAGGGGTAGCAATCAGCCCCAGCATTTT	CSAIDRGSNQPQHF
-	-	TRBV11-2	TRBJ2-2	TGTGGCAGCAGCTTAGCGGGCACAGGGGTTCCCGGGGAGCTGTTATTT	CGSSLAGTGVPGELLF
-	-	TRBV12-5	TRBJ2-7	TGTGCTAGTGGTTTGGTAAGGAGCGTGGGGGCCGGGCCCTACGATCAGTACTTC	CASGLVRSVGAGPYDQYF
-	TRBD2	TRBV6-2/TRBV6-3	TRBJ2-7	TGTGCCAGCAGTTACTTCCCATCACAAACGGGAGGAAACTACGAGCAGTATTTC	CASSYFPSQTGGNYEQYF
-	-	TRBV29-1	TRBJ2-1	TGCAGCGTGGAGTTGTGGAGCTCCTACTATGAGAAGTTCTTC	CSVELWSSYYEKFF
-	-	TRBV29-1	TRBJ2-1	TGCAGCGTTGAAACGACTAAGGACAATGAGCAGTTCTTC	CSVETTKDNEQFF
-	-	TRBV5-1	TRBJ2-3	TGCGCCAGCGGAACAGGGTGGGATATGCAGTATTTT	CASGTGWDMQYF
-	-	TRBV20-1	TRBJ1-2	TGCAGTGCTAGCGCACCCTCAGGGTACTGTGGCTACACCTTC	CSASAPSGYCGYTF